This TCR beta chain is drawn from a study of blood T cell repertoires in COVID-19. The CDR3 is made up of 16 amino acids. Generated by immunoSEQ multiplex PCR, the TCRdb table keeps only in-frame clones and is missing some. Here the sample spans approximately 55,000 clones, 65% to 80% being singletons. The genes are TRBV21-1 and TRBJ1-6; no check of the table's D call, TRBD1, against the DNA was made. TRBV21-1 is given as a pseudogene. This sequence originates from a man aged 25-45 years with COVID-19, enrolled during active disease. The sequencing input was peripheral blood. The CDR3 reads CASSKDWGLKNSPLHF. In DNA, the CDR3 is TGTGCCAGCAGCAAAGATTGGGGGCTGAAAAATTCACCCCTCCACTTT.